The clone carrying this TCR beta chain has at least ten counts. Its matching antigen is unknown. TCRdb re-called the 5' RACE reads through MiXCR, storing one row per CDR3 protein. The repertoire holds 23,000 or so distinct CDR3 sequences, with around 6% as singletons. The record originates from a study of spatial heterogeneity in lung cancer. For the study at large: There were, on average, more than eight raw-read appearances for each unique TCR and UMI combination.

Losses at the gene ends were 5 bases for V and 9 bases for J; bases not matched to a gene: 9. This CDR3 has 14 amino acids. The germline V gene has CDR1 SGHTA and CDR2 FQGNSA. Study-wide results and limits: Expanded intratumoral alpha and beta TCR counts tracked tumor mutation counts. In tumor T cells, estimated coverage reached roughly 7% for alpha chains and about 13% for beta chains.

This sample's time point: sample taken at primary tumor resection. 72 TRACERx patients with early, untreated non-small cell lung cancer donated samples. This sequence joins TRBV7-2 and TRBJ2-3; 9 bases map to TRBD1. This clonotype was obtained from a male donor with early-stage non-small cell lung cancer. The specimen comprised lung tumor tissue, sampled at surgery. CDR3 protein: CASSRTGTGLTQYF. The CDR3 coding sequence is TGTGCCAGCAGCCGTACCGGGACAGGGCTCACGCAGTATTTT.